These 4 T cell receptor beta chains share one sample of origin, sequenced in a study of breast tumors, draining lymph nodes, adjacent tissues. Breast cancer patients provided tissue from their axillary draining lymph nodes. TCRdb re-analysed the multiplex PCR reads in MiXCR, keeping a single row per CDR3 protein. The sample has about 230,000 distinct CDR3 sequences, approximately 31% seen once. Material: axillary lymph node tissue. The receptors were sampled from a female donor with breast cancer. Some clones in this sample may be carry-over from other donors' samples.

This clonotype was seen at least ten times. Just one base apart from a much larger clone, this may be a read error. The rearrangement joins TRBV9 to TRBJ2-5, with a possible D match to TRBD1 (6 bases). The CDR3 consists of 15 residues. CDR1 is SGDLS and CDR2 is YYNGEE in the germline V gene. Here the CDR3 reads CASSASGTIQETPYF. For the CDR3, the DNA is TGTGCCAGCAGCGCCAGTGGGACAATTCAAGAGACCCCGTACTTC. Based on the CDR3 plus reference TRBV9 and TRBJ2-5, the full variable domain is DSGVTQTPKHLITATGQRVTLRCSPRSGDLSVYWYQQSLDQGLQFLIQYYNGEERAKGNILERFSAQQFPDLHSELNLSSLELGDSALYFCASSASGTIQETPYFGPGTRLLVL.

This clonotype was recorded at least ten times. This chain joins TRBV28 and TRBJ1-6; D gene uncertain. Germline-derived CDR1 and CDR2 are MDHEN and SYDVKM. The CDR3 extends over 14 amino acids. Trimming removed 3 bases from V and 5 bases from J, with 8 bases in between. The CDR3: CASSFQRNNSPLHF. CDR3 bases: TGTGCCAGCAGTTTTCAGCGAAATAATTCACCCCTCCACTTT. Full variable domain (remainder filled in from reference TRBV28 and TRBJ1-6): DVKVTQSSRYLVKRTGEKVFLECVQDMDHENMFWYRQDPGLGLRLIYFSYDVKMKEKGDIPEGYSVSREKKERFSLILESASTNQTSMYLCASSFQRNNSPLHFGNGTRLTVT.

V usage is TRBV30 and J usage is TRBJ1-1, with a tentative D call TRBD1 (5 bases). Trimming cost V 3 bases and J 1 base, with 15 bases left between them. Germline lookup yields CDR1 GTSNPN and CDR2 SVGIG (reference sequence). The CDR3 runs 15 residues. The CDR3 DNA sequence: TGTGCCTGGAGCCCCGGGACCCTTTCGAACACTGAAGCTTTCTTT. As protein: CAWSPGTLSNTEAFF.

This clonotype appeared many times. The chain recombines TRBV11-3 with TRBJ2-3; the match to TRBD2 covers 9 bases. The CDR3 extends over 16 amino acids. Germline V gene data show CDR1 as SGHNT and CDR2 as YENEEA. V lost 2 bases, J lost 5 bases, and 8 bases stayed unmatched. CDR3: CASSLIGGRGRDTQYF. Written as DNA, the CDR3 is TGTGCCAGCAGCTTAATTGGCGGGAGGGGAAGAGATACGCAGTATTTT.